The subject of this entry is one T cell receptor beta chain. Its antigen is not identified. Germline V lookup: CDR1 DFQATT, CDR2 SNEGSKA (reference sequence). The CDR3 loop spans 11 amino acids. V was shortened by 2 bases and J by 7 bases, with 6 bases between the two germline ends. The source of the sample is a study of post-analysis software for immune sequencing data. Points from the study as a whole: Patients used about 5 TRBV segments, including TRBV5-6, TRBV5-1 and TRBV20-1, more often than controls.

Unique-molecular-identifier-tagged TCR beta cDNA libraries were used. Input of about 0.9 to 10 million T cells yielded 450,000 to 550,000 cDNA molecules. One entry per CDR3 protein, called by TCRdb with MiXCR from the PCR reads. The sample holds hundreds of thousands of distinct CDR3 sequences, approximately 60% seen once. V gene TRBV20-1 combines with J gene TRBJ2-1; no clear D gene. The sequence came from a girl aged 2 to 10 with multiple sclerosis. The source material was blood. CDR3 residues: CSARLVNEQFF. The CDR3 DNA reads TGCAGTGCTAGACTAGTAAATGAGCAGTTCTTC.